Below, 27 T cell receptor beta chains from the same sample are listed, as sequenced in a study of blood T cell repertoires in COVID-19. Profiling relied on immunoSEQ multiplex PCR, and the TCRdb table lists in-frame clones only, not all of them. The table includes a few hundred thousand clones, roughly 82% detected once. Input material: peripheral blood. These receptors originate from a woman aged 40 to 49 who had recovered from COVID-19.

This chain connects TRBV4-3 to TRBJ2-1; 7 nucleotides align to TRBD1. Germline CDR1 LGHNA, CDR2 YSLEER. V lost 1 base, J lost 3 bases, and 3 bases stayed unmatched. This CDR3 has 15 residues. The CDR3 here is CASSQAGQHYNEQFF. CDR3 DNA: TGCGCCAGCAGCCAAGCGGGACAGCACTACAATGAGCAGTTCTTC.

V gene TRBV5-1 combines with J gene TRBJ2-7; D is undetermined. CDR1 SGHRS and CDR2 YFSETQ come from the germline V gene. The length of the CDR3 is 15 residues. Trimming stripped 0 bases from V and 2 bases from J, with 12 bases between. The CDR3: CASSLDPEFTYEQYF. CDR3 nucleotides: TGCGCCAGCAGCTTGGATCCCGAGTTTACCTACGAGCAGTACTTC.

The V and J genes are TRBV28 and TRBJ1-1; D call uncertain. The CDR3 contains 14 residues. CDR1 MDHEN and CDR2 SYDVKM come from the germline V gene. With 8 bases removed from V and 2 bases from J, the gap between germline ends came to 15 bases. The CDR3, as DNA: TGTGCCAGCGACTATCGGGCCGGAAACACTGAAGCTTTCTTT. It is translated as CASDYRAGNTEAFF.

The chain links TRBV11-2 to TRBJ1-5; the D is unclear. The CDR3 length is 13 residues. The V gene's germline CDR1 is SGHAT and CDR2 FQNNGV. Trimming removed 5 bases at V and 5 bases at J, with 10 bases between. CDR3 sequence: CASSLGEYQPQHF. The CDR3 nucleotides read TGTGCCAGCAGCCTCGGGGAGTATCAGCCCCAGCATTTT.

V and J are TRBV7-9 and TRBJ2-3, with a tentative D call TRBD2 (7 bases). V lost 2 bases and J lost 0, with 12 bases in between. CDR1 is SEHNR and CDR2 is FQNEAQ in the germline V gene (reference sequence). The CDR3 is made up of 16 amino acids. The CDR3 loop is CASSLLRGASTDTQYF. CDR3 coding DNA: TGTGCCAGCAGCTTACTCCGGGGGGCAAGCACAGATACGCAGTATTTT.

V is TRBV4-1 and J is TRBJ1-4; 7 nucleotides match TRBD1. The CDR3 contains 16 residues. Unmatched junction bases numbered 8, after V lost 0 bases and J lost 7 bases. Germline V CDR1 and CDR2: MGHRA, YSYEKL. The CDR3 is CASSQDLEGAREKLFF. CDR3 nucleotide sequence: TGCGCCAGCAGCCAAGATCTGGAGGGGGCTCGTGAAAAACTGTTTTTT.

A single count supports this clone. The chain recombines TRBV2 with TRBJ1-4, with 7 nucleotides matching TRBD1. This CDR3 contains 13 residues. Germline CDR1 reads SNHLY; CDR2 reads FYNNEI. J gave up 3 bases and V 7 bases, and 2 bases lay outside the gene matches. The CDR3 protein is CASNRGPNEKLFF. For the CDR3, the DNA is TGTGCCAGCAACAGGGGACCTAATGAAAAACTGTTTTTT.

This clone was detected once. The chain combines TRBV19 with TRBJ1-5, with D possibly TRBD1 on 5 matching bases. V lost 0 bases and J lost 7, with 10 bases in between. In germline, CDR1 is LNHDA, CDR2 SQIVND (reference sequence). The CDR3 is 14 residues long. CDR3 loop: CASSIEGVGQPQHF. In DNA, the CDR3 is TGTGCCAGTAGTATAGAAGGGGTAGGGCAGCCCCAGCATTTT.

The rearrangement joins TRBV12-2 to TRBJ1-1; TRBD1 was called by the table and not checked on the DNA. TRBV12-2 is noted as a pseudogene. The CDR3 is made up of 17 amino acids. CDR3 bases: TGTGCAAGTCGCTTAGTAGAGTCAGGGGGCGATGGCACTGAAGCTTTCTTT. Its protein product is CASRLVESGGDGTEAFF.

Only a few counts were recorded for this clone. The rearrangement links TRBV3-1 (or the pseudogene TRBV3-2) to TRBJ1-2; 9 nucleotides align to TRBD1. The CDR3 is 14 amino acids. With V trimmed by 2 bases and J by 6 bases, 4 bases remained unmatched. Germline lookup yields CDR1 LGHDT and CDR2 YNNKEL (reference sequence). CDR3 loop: CASSQFTGGNGYTF. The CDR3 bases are TGTGCCAGCAGCCAATTTACAGGGGGCAATGGCTACACCTTC.

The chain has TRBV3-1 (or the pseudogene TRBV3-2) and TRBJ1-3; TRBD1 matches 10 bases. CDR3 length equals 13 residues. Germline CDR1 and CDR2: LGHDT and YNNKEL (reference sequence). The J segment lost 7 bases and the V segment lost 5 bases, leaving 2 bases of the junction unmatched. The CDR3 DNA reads TGTGCCAGCAGCATGGACAGGGGGAACACCATATATTTT. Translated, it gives CASSMDRGNTIYF.

This CDR3 is CASSPTTSTDTQYF. The DNA of the CDR3 is TGTGCCAGCAGCCCCACCACTAGCACAGATACGCAGTATTTT. The V gene is TRBV7-2, the J gene TRBJ2-3; D gene uncertain. The CDR3 spans 14 residues. Trimming cost V 5 bases and J 0 bases, with 9 bases left between them. Per germline, CDR1 SGHTA and CDR2 FQGNSA.

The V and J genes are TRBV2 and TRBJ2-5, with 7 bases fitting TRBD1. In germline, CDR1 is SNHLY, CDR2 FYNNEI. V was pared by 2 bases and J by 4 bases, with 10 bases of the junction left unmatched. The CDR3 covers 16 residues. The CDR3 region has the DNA TGTGCCAGCAGTGAAACAAGGGTGGCAGGGGGAGAGACCCAGTACTTC. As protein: CASSETRVAGGETQYF.

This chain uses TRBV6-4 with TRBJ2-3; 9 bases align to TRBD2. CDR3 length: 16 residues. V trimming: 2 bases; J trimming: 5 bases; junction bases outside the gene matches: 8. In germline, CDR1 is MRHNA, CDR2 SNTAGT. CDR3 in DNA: TGTGCCAGCAGTGACGCTTGCGGGGGGGCCCGAGATACGCAGTATTTT. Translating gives CASSDACGGARDTQYF.

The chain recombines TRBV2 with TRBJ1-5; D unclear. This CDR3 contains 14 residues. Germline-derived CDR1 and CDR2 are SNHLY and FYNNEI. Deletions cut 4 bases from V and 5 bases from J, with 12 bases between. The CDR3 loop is CASSGIIGDQPQHF. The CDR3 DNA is TGTGCCAGCAGTGGAATTATCGGGGATCAGCCCCAGCATTTT.

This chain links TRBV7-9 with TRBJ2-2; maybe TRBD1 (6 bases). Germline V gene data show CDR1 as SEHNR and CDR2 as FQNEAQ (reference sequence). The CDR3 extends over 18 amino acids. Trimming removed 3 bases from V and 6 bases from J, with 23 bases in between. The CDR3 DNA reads TGTGCCAGCAGCTTTATCTTATCGCGGACAGTTGGTTCCGGGGAGCTGTTTTTT. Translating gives CASSFILSRTVGSGELFF.

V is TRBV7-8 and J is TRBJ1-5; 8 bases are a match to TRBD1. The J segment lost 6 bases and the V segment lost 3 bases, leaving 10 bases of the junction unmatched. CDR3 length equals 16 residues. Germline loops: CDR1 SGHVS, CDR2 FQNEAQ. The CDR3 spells CASSLANRGISQPQHF. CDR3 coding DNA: TGTGCCAGCAGCTTGGCAAACAGGGGGATTAGTCAGCCCCAGCATTTT.

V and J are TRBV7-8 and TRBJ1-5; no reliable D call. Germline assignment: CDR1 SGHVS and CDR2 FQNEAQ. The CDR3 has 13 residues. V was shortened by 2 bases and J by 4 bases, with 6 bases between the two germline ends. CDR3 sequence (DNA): TGTGCCAGCAGCTTAAGAGGGAATCAGCCCCAGCATTTT. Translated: CASSLRGNQPQHF.

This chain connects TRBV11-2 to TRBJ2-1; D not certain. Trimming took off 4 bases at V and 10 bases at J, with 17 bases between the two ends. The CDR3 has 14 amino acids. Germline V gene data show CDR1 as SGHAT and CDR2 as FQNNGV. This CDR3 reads CASSSLSQLREQFF. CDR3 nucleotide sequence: TGTGCCAGCAGCTCTCTGTCCCAATTACGGGAGCAGTTCTTC.

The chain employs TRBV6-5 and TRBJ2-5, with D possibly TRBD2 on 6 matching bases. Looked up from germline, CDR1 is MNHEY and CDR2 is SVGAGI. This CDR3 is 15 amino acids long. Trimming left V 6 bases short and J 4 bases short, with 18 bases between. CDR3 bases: TGTGCCAGCAGCTCCCGATCAAGCGGGTCAGAGACCCAGTACTTC. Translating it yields CASSSRSSGSETQYF.

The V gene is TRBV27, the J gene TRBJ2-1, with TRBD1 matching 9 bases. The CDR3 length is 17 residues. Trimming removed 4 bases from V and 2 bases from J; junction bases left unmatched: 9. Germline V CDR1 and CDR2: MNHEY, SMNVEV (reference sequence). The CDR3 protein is CASSSFAGTGTYNEQFF. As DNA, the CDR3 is TGTGCCAGCAGTTCCTTTGCCGGGACAGGGACCTACAATGAGCAGTTCTTC.

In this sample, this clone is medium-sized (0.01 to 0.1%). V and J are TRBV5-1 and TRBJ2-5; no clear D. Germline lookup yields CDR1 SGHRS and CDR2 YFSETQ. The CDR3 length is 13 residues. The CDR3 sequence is CAESRFYQETQYF. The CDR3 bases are TGCGCAGAAAGTAGATTTTACCAAGAGACCCAGTACTTC.

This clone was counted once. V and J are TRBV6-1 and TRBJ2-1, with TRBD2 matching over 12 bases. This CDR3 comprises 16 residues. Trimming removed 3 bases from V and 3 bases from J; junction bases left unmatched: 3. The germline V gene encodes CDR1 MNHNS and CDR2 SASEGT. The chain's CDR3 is CASSDVLAGGYNEQFF. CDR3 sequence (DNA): TGTGCCAGCAGTGACGTACTAGCGGGGGGCTACAATGAGCAGTTCTTC.

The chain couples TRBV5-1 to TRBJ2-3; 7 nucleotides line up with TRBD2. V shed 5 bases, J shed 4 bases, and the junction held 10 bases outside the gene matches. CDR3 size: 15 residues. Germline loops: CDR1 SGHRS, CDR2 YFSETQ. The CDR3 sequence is CASSETGGLADTQYF. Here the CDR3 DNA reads TGCGCCAGCAGTGAGACGGGGGGACTCGCAGATACGCAGTATTTT. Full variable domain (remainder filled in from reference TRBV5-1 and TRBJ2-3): KAGVTQTPRYLIKTRGQQVTLSCSPISGHRSVSWYQQTPGQGLQFLFEYFSETQRNKGNFPGRFSGRQFSNSRSEMNVSTLELGDSALYLCASSETGGLADTQYFGPGTRLTVL.

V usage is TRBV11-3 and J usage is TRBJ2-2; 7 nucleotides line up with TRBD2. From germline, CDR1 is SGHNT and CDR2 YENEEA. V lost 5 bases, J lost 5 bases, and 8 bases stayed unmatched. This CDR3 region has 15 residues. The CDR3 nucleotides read TGTGCCAGCAGCACCGGGACTACCCGTACCGGGGAGCTGTTTTTT. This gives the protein CASSTGTTRTGELFF.

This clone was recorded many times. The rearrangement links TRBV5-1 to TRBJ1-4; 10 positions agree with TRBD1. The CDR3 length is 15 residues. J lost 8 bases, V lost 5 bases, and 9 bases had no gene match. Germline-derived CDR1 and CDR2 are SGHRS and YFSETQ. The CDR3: CASRPLTGQGEKLFF. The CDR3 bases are TGCGCCAGCAGACCACTAACGGGACAGGGGGAAAAACTGTTTTTT.

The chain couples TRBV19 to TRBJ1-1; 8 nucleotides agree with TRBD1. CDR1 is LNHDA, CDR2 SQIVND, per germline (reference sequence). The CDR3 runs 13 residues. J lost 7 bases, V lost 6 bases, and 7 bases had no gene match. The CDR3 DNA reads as TGTGCCAGTAGCGCTTCAGGGGGCAGTGAAGCTTTCTTT. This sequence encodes CASSASGGSEAFF. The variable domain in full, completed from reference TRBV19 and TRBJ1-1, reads DGGITQSPKYLFRKEGQNVTLSCEQNLNHDAMYWYRQDPGQGLRLIYYSQIVNDFQKGDIAEGYSVSREKKESFPLTVTSAQKNPTAFYLCASSASGGSEAFFGQGTRLTVV.